This T cell receptor (beta chain) was captured in a study of technical replicates of blood from several donors. Libraries were prepared by immunoSEQ multiplex PCR; TCRdb keeps only in-frame clonotypes and omits some of them. The repertoire holds 75,000 to 95,000 clones, with about 94% as singletons. The sequencing input was T cells isolated from PBMCs. The origin of this receptor is a human donor in good health.

The CDR3 loop is CASSQGGGYEQYF. The DNA for the CDR3 is TGTGCCAGCAGCCAAGGGGGGGGGTACGAGCAGTACTTC. This sequence joins TRBV4-2 and TRBJ2-7, with TRBD2 matching over 7 bases. This CDR3 has 13 residues. Per germline, CDR1 LGHNA and CDR2 YNFKEQ. J gave up 4 bases and V 1 base, and 1 base lay outside the gene matches.